A single T cell receptor beta chain is shown here with its context. The same CDR3 can be traced to other DNA sequences in this sample. The source of the sample is a study of blood T cell repertoires in COVID-19. Data came from immunoSEQ multiplex PCR; TCRdb stores just in-frame clones and leaves some out. Of some 380,000 clones in the sample, almost 90% were seen once. The CDR3 spans 16 residues. With 3 bases clipped from V and 4 bases from J, the junction kept 5 bases outside the gene matches. The germline V gene encodes CDR1 KGHSH and CDR2 LQKENI. This chain uses TRBV18 with TRBJ2-1; TRBD2 agrees at 11 bases. Material: peripheral blood. The sequence was obtained from a man between 18 and 29 years old with active or convalescent COVID-19. CDR3 DNA: TGTGCCAGCTCACCTTTAGCGGGGGGGCCGTACAATGAGCAGTTCTTC. Translated: CASSPLAGGPYNEQFF.